This passage covers 5 T cell receptor beta chains from one sample sequenced in a study of T cell repertoires in cytomegalovirus infection. TCRdb ran MiXCR on the reads and lists one entry per CDR3 protein. The data contain tens of thousands of distinct CDR3 sequences, roughly 20% of them singletons. Antigens for these TCRs are unknown. Sequencing was performed on CD8+ T cells from cultured PBMCs, taken from culture after CMV antigen stimulation. The receptors shown here come from a human donor in good health (CMV status not recorded). Some clones in this sample may be carry-over from other donors' samples.

This clonotype was picked up a small number of times. The J gene is TRBJ2-5, the V gene TRBV7-2; 8 positions match TRBD2. Germline trimming cut 5 bases from V and 2 bases from J; bases unmatched to any gene: 7. There are 15 residues in the CDR3. Germline CDR1 SGHTA, CDR2 FQGNSA. CDR3 in amino acids: CASSQIGREQETQYF. The CDR3 bases are TGTGCCAGCAGCCAGATCGGGAGGGAGCAAGAGACCCAGTACTTC.

DNA of the CDR3: TGTGCCAGCTCCCACCATAGCTCCTACAATGAGCAGTTCTTC. It encodes CASSHHSSYNEQFF. The chain combines TRBV25-1 with TRBJ2-1; no firm D call. V was clipped by 8 bases and J by 0 bases, with 11 bases between them. This CDR3 has 14 residues. Germline values: CDR1 MGHDK, CDR2 SYGVNS.

J is TRBJ2-1 and V is TRBV9, with 10 bases fitting TRBD2. Germline V gene data show CDR1 as SGDLS and CDR2 as YYNGEE. With V trimmed by 0 bases and J by 9 bases, 6 bases remained unmatched. The CDR3 extends over 15 amino acids. The CDR3 loop is CASSVGAGGPREQFF. The DNA for the CDR3 is TGTGCCAGCAGCGTAGGAGCGGGGGGGCCGCGTGAGCAGTTCTTC.

This clonotype turned up a few times. The chain couples TRBV7-2 to TRBJ2-5; D tentatively fits TRBD1 or TRBD2 (6 bases each). The germline V gene encodes CDR1 SGHTA and CDR2 FQGNSA. V shed 6 bases and J shed 0 bases, with 17 bases lying between them. This CDR3 has 16 amino acids. The CDR3 protein is CASSFGGQGYQETQYF. Here the CDR3 DNA reads TGTGCCAGCAGTTTCGGGGGCCAAGGGTACCAAGAGACCCAGTACTTC.

This clonotype has only one observation. V and J are TRBV24-1 and TRBJ2-1, with D tentatively TRBD2 (6 bases). CDR1 and CDR2 (germline): KGHDR, SFDVKD. The V and J ends lost 3 bases and 5 bases respectively, with 13 bases between them. The CDR3 extends over 15 amino acids. The CDR3: CATSDTRGKNNEQFF. Here the CDR3 DNA reads TGTGCCACCAGTGATACTCGCGGGAAGAACAATGAGCAGTTCTTC.